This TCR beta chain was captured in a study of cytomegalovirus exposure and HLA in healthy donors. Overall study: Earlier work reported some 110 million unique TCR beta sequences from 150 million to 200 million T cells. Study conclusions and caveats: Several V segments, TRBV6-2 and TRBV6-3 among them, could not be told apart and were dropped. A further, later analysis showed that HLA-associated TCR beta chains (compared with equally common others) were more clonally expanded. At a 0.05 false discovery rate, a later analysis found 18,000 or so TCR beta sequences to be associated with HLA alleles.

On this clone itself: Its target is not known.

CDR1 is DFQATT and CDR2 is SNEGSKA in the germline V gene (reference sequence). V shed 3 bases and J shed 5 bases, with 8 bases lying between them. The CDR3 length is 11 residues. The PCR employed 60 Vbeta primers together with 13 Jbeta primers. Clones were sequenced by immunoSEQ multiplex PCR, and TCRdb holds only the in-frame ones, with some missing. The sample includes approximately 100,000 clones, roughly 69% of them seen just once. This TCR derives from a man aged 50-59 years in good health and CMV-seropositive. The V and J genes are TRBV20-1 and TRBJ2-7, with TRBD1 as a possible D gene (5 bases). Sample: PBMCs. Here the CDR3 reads CSASRTNEQYF. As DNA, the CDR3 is TGCAGTGCTAGCCGGACAAACGAGCAGTACTTC.